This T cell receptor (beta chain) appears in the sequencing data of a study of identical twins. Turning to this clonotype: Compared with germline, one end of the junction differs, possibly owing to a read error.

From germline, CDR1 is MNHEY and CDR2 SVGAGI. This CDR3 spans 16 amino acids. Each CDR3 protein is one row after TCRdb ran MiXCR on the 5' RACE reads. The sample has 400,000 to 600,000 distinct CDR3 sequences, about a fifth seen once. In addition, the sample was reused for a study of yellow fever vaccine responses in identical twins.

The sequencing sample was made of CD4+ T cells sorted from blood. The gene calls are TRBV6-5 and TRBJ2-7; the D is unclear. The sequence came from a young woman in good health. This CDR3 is CASIYSMALSSYEQYF. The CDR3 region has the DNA TGTGCCAGCATTTACTCGATGGCTCTCAGCTCCTACGAGCAGTACTTC.